The T cell receptor (beta chain) under discussion was sequenced for a study of blood T cell repertoires in COVID-19. About the study: Italy, Spain and the United States were the sources of the convalescent and acute COVID-19 samples. Sample material is recorded as cDNA or gDNA derived from T cells, B-cell-depleted T cells, or PBMCs.

This CDR3 has 16 residues. CDR1 and CDR2 (germline): SGDLS, YYNGEE. V gave up 0 bases and J gave up 5 bases; unmatched junction bases: 5. Per the original methods: Reference gene primer amplification gave estimated nucleated cell counts. The method was immunoSEQ multiplex PCR; TCRdb's version includes in-frame clones alone and lacks a portion of them. The V and J calls and the clone size are those of that table, but D and trimming were determined from the DNA. This table holds 40,000 or so clones, roughly 81% found once. J is TRBJ2-7 and V is TRBV9, with 13 bases fitting TRBD2. The receptor comes from a woman in her 70s in a cohort sampled during active COVID-19. The sample was peripheral blood. CDR3 in amino acids: CASSVDGTSGIHEQYF. CDR3 coding DNA: TGTGCCAGCAGCGTAGACGGGACTAGCGGGATCCACGAGCAGTACTTC.